The rows below give T cell receptor beta chains drawn from one sample of a study of T cell responses to AZD1222 COVID-19 vaccine. Sequencing was performed with immunoSEQ multiplex PCR; in TCRdb, only in-frame clones are kept and a portion is missing. The table records over 110,000 clones, approximately 94% of them present only once. The source was peripheral blood, collected on day 0 of AZD1222 vaccination. All receptors come from an adult in good health. CDR3s include the opening cysteine and the closing phenylalanine or tryptophan. The D gene is left open where the match is weak. A clone size is listed for some rows: how often the clone was seen (once, few, many), or a class if it is expanded.

>.|TRBJ2-7|TRBD2|TRBV5-1
TGCGCCAGCATAAATGGGCTAGCGGGAGTTGGCTCCTACGAGCAGTACTTC
CASINGLAGVGSYEQYF
>.|TRBJ2-7|.|TRBV18
TGTGCCAGCTCATCGGGACACCTATACGAGCAGTACTTC
CASSSGHLYEQYF
>once|TRBJ2-7|TRBD1|TRBV6-5
TGTGCCAGCGGGGGGACAGGTTTTCACGAGCAGTACTTC
CASGGTGFHEQYF
>.|TRBJ2-7|.|TRBV7-8
TGTGCCAGCAGCTTAAGGGGCAGGATAGACGAGCAGTACTTC
CASSLRGRIDEQYF
>.|TRBJ1-1|.|TRBV19
TGTGCCAGTAGCAATAACAGGGCATTGAACACTGAAGCTTTCTTT
CASSNNRALNTEAFF
>.|TRBJ1-2|TRBD1|TRBV10-3
TGTGCCATCAGTGTGTTCAGGGGGCCGAGGGACTATGGCTACACCTTC
CAISVFRGPRDYGYTF
>.|TRBJ1-6|.|TRBV7-2
TGTGCCAGCAGCTTCCTTGACAGGTTCTCACCCCTCCACTTT
CASSFLDRFSPLHF
>.|TRBJ2-4|.|TRBV15
TGTGCCACCAGCGGTGATAAAAACATTCAGTACTTC
CATSGDKNIQYF
>once|TRBJ1-2|.|TRBV28
TGTGCCAGCCAAATAGGACAGCTTGGCTACACCTTC
CASQIGQLGYTF
>.|TRBJ1-5|.|TRBV27
TGTGCCAGCAGTTTCCGGCGGGGTGGTCAGCCCCAGCATTTT
CASSFRRGGQPQHF
>.|TRBJ1-5|TRBD1|TRBV27
TGTGCCAGCAGTTGGCTTAACAGGGGAGGGGGTGTAAATCAGCCCCAGCATTTT
CASSWLNRGGGVNQPQHF
>.|TRBJ2-1|TRBD2|TRBV5-4
TGTGCCAGCAGCCCGGGGGGGACTAGCGGGAGGCCCCCCGATAGTGAGCAGTTCTTC
CASSPGGTSGRPPDSEQFF
>.|TRBJ1-2|.|TRBV7-9
TGTGCCAGCAGCCCTGGGTCCTATGGCTACACCTTC
CASSPGSYGYTF
>.|TRBJ2-2|.|TRBV6-5
TGTGCCAGTCGTGTAAGGGTAGACGCCGGGGAGCTGTTTTTT
CASRVRVDAGELFF
>.|TRBJ1-1|.|TRBV19
TGTGCCAGTAGTCAGATGGGAGGTGAAGCTTTCTTT
CASSQMGGEAFF
>.|TRBJ2-3|.|TRBV9
TGTGCCAGCAGCGTAGCCGGGACCACAGATACGCAGTATTTT
CASSVAGTTDTQYF
>.|TRBJ1-6|TRBD1|TRBV9
TGTGCCAGCAGCAGGACAGGGATTAATTCACCCCTCCACTTT
CASSRTGINSPLHF
>.|TRBJ2-3|.|TRBV6-2/TRBV6-3
TGTGCCAGCAGTTACCAATCCGACACCCGTAGCACAGATACGCAGTATTTT
CASSYQSDTRSTDTQYF
>.|TRBJ2-6|.|TRBV3-1/TRBV3-2
TGTGCCAGCAGCCAAGCCCCCTGGTCTGGGGCCAACGTCCTGACTTTC
CASSQAPWSGANVLTF
>.|TRBJ2-7|.|TRBV12-3/TRBV12-4
TGTGCCAGCAGTTTTAGGGTTGCCTACGAGCAGTACTTC
CASSFRVAYEQYF
>.|TRBJ2-4|.|TRBV19
TGTGCCAGTACCTGGACGGTATCAGCCAAAAACATTCAGTACTTC
CASTWTVSAKNIQYF
>.|TRBJ2-7|TRBD2|TRBV7-2
TGTGCCAGCAGCTTACGCGGGGGAAACTCCTACGAGCAGTACTTC
CASSLRGGNSYEQYF
>.|TRBJ2-1|TRBD2|TRBV27
TGTGCCACCAGGACAGGTACCGGGACTAGCGGCGTCTTC
CATRTGTGTSGVF
>few|TRBJ1-6|TRBD1|TRBV6-5
TGTGCCAGCAGTTACTCAGAGACAGGGAATTCACCCCTCCACTTT
CASSYSETGNSPLHF
>.|TRBJ1-6|.|TRBV28
TGTGCCAGCAGTTTTCCCCGGACGGAGTTGAGCTCCTATAATTCACCCCTCCACTTT
CASSFPRTELSSYNSPLHF
>.|TRBJ1-1|.|TRBV3-1/TRBV3-2
TGTGCCAGCAGCCCTGCCAGTAAGGGCACTGAAGCTTTCTTT
CASSPASKGTEAFF
>.|TRBJ2-7|.|TRBV5-1
TGCGCCAGCAGCCTCGATTACGAGCAGTACTTC
CASSLDYEQYF
>once|TRBJ1-2|TRBD1|TRBV7-9
TGTGCCAGCAGCCCAACCTTCACAGGGGGGCCCATTGGGGAGTATGGCTACACCTTC
CASSPTFTGGPIGEYGYTF
>.|TRBJ1-2|.|TRBV18
TGTGCCAGCTCACCAGGGGACGGCTACACCTTC
CASSPGDGYTF
>.|TRBJ1-1|.|TRBV3-1/TRBV3-2
TGTGCCAGCAGCCACAACAGGGTCAGTTACACTGAAGCTTTCTTT
CASSHNRVSYTEAFF
>.|TRBJ2-1|.|TRBV6-5
TGTGCCAGCAGGAATAGGGCTACCGGCTACAATGAGCAGTTCTTC
CASRNRATGYNEQFF
>once|TRBJ1-2|.|TRBV4-3
TGCGCCAGCAGCCGAGGCCCAGACCATAACTATGGCTACACCTTC
CASSRGPDHNYGYTF
>.|TRBJ1-6|.|TRBV19
TGTGCCAGTAGTCAACGGTTGAGCTCCTATAATTCACCCCTCCACTTT
CASSQRLSSYNSPLHF
>.|TRBJ2-7|TRBD2|TRBV3-1/TRBV3-2
TGTGCCAGCAGCCCAGGGATACTAGCGGGAGGTACCTACGAGCAGTACTTC
CASSPGILAGGTYEQYF
>.|TRBJ1-2|.|TRBV29-1
TGCAGCGTTGAATCGCGGGTCTATGGCTACACCTTC
CSVESRVYGYTF
>.|TRBJ2-1|.|TRBV11-2
TGTGCCAGCAGCTTAGCCTACCGAGCCGGTGAGCAGTTCTTC
CASSLAYRAGEQFF
>.|TRBJ1-1|.|TRBV30
TGTGCCTGGAGGGTACGAGGACGGACTGAAGCTTTCTTT
CAWRVRGRTEAFF
>.|TRBJ1-3|.|TRBV4-1
TGCGCCAGCAGCCAAAGGGCAGCATCGGTCTCTGGAAACACCATATATTTT
CASSQRAASVSGNTIYF
>.|TRBJ2-1|.|TRBV18
TGTGCCAGCTCACCAGACGGGAGAAGCTACAATGAGCAGTTCTTC
CASSPDGRSYNEQFF
>.|TRBJ1-1|.|TRBV7-2
TGTGCCAGCAGCTTAGTGTACATGAACACTGAAGCTTTCTTT
CASSLVYMNTEAFF
>.|TRBJ2-3|TRBD2|TRBV5-1
TGCGCCAGCAGCTTGGAACTAGCGGGGGGCGATACGCAGTATTTT
CASSLELAGGDTQYF
>.|TRBJ1-2|TRBD1|TRBV29-1
TGCAGCGTGGACAGGGACTATGGCTACACCTTC
CSVDRDYGYTF
>.|TRBJ1-1|.|TRBV6-5
TGTGCCAGCAGTAACCGGTGGGCAGGGAACACTGAAGCTTTCTTT
CASSNRWAGNTEAFF
>.|TRBJ1-2|.|TRBV28
TGTGCCAGCAGTTTAGAACCCCTCTATGGCTACACCTTC
CASSLEPLYGYTF
>.|TRBJ2-5|.|TRBV6-5
TGTGCCAGCGGGACCCCCGGTTTCGGAGAGACCCAGTACTTC
CASGTPGFGETQYF
>.|TRBJ2-5|TRBD2|TRBV9
TGTGCCAGCAGCATGCCCGGGGGGCAAGAGACCCAGTACTTC
CASSMPGGQETQYF
>few|TRBJ1-2|.|TRBV12-3/TRBV12-4
TGTGCCAGCAGCGCCCTCGGGGCCTATGGCTACACCTTC
CASSALGAYGYTF